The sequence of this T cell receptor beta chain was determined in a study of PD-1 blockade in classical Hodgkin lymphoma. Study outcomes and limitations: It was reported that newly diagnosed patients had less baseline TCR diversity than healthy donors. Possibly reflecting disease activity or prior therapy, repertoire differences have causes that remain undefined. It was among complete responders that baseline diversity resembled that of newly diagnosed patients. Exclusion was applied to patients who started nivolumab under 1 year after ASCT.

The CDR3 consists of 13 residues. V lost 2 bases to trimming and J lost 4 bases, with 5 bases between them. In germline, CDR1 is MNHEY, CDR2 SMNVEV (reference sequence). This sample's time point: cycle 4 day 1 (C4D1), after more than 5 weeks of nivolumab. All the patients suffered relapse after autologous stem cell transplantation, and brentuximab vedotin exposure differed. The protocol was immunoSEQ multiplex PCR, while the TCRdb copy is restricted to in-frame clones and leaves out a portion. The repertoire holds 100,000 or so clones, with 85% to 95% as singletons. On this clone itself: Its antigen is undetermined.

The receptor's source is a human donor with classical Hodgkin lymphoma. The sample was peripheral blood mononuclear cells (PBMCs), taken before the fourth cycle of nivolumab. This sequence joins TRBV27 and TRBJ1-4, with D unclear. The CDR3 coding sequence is TGTGCCAGCAGTTTACGGAGTAATGAAAAACTGTTTTTT. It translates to CASSLRSNEKLFF.